Each of the 19 T cell receptor beta chains below was sequenced from the same sample in a study of CD8+ T cells in alopecia areata. Treatment in this sample: oral pan-JAK inhibitor, 5-10 mg twice daily. The sequencing template was cDNA reverse transcribed from extracted RNA. Assay used: immunoSEQ multiplex PCR; TCRdb lists only in-frame clones, some missing. The sample consists of under 250,000 clones, about 50% of them appearing once. The sample in question was CD4+ T cells sorted from blood, obtained at week 4, from a patient treated with tofacitinib. The receptors come from a human donor with alopecia areata.

This chain joins TRBV29-1 and TRBJ2-3; the match to TRBD2 covers 9 bases. The junction had 7 bases not matched to a gene; V was cut back by 1 base and J by 8 bases. Germline CDR1 is SQVTM and CDR2 is ANQGSEA. CDR3 length: 14 residues. The CDR3 DNA follows: TGCAGCGTTGAAGGGAGCGGGGGGTCGAGTACGCAGTATTTT. This translates into CSVEGSGGSSTQYF.

This chain joins TRBV7-2 and TRBJ2-3; 10 bases fit TRBD2. The CDR3 has 16 amino acids. Germline-derived CDR1 and CDR2 are SGHTA and FQGNSA. J lost 1 base, V lost 5 bases, and 6 bases had no gene match. For the CDR3, the DNA is TGTGCCAGCAGCCTTACTAGCGGGGCTGGCACAGATACGCAGTATTTT. Its protein is CASSLTSGAGTDTQYF.

This clone was counted a few times. The rearrangement links TRBV29-1 to TRBJ2-6; no definite D call. The CDR3 is made up of 12 amino acids. Trimming left V 3 bases short and J 6 bases short, with 6 bases between. The germline V gene encodes CDR1 SQVTM and CDR2 ANQGSEA. CDR3 in amino acids: CSVEALANVLTF. The CDR3 DNA follows: TGCAGCGTTGAGGCTTTGGCCAACGTCCTGACTTTC.

The J gene is TRBJ2-3, the V gene TRBV29-1; D may be TRBD2 (6 bases). The germline V gene encodes CDR1 SQVTM and CDR2 ANQGSEA. Trimming stripped 7 bases from V and 6 bases from J, with 14 bases between. The CDR3 consists of 12 residues. The CDR3 spells CSGGGYWDTQYF. CDR3 DNA sequence: TGCAGCGGGGGAGGATATTGGGATACGCAGTATTTT.

This clone was counted a few times. V and J are TRBV5-1 and TRBJ2-3, with D hard to call. Trimming removed 5 bases at V and 0 bases at J, with 13 bases between. The CDR3 extends over 15 amino acids. From germline, CDR1 is SGHRS and CDR2 YFSETQ. The CDR3 sequence is CASRLESASTDTQYF. The CDR3 DNA sequence: TGCGCCAGCAGGTTAGAATCTGCTAGCACAGATACGCAGTATTTT.

V and J are TRBV2 and TRBJ1-2; 7 bases are a match to TRBD1. V lost 0 bases to trimming and J lost 7 bases; unmatched junction nucleotides: 5. Germline V gene data show CDR1 as SNHLY and CDR2 as FYNNEI. This CDR3 spans 14 amino acids. Here the CDR3 DNA reads TGTGCCAGCAGTGAAGCTGGGACAGAGGCTGGCTACACCTTC. This encodes CASSEAGTEAGYTF.

This chain links TRBV2 with TRBJ2-1; 11 bases align to TRBD2. The germline V gene encodes CDR1 SNHLY and CDR2 FYNNEI. This CDR3 spans 13 amino acids. The V segment lost 9 bases and the J segment 4 bases; nucleotides outside the gene matches: 2. Here the CDR3 reads CARRTSGYNEQFF. The CDR3 DNA reads TGTGCCAGACGGACTAGCGGGTACAATGAGCAGTTCTTC.

The rearrangement links TRBV9 to TRBJ2-7, with 12 bases aligning to TRBD2. After removal of 0 bases from V and 7 bases from J, the junction contained 2 bases not matched to a gene. Germline V gene data show CDR1 as SGDLS and CDR2 as YYNGEE. CDR3 length: 14 amino acids. CDR3 DNA: TGTGCCAGCAGCGTAGCCGGACTAGCGGGGGAGCAGTACTTC. It encodes CASSVAGLAGEQYF.

The chain is built from TRBV27 and TRBJ2-1; D unresolved. The CDR3 runs 14 residues. V was shortened by 3 bases and J by 6 bases, with 12 bases between the two germline ends. Germline V lookup: CDR1 MNHEY, CDR2 SMNVEV (reference sequence). The CDR3 DNA follows: TGTGCCAGCAGTTTTTTATCGAGGATCAATGAGCAGTTCTTC. Its protein is CASSFLSRINEQFF.

The gene calls are TRBV10-3 and TRBJ1-1; D may be TRBD1 (5 bases). The CDR3 has 13 amino acids. V dropped 7 bases and J dropped 5 bases, with 14 bases sitting between them. Germline V gene lookup returns CDR1 ENHRY and CDR2 SYGVKD. For the CDR3, the DNA is TGTGCCATCACCACGGACGGGACTACTGAAGCTTTCTTT. Its translation: CAITTDGTTEAFF.

This chain links TRBV7-2 with TRBJ1-2; 8 nucleotides agree with TRBD1. Germline loops: CDR1 SGHTA, CDR2 FQGNSA. Unmatched junction bases numbered 15, after V lost 4 bases and J lost 5 bases. This CDR3 comprises 17 residues. The DNA for the CDR3 is TGTGCCAGCAGCTCAAGGATAACGGGCCAGGGGGCTTATGGCTACACCTTC. It yields the protein CASSSRITGQGAYGYTF.

This rearrangement joins TRBV7-2 to TRBJ2-2; no firm D call. CDR3 length: 15 amino acids. Deletions cut 6 bases from V and 2 bases from J, with 13 bases between. The germline CDR1 and CDR2 sequences are SGHTA and FQGNSA. Here the CDR3 reads CASSLIARNTGELFF. The CDR3 DNA reads as TGTGCCAGCAGTCTTATCGCCAGAAACACCGGGGAGCTGTTTTTT.

This clone was counted a single time. The V gene is TRBV11-2, the J gene TRBJ2-1; 8 bases are a match to TRBD1. This CDR3 is 15 amino acids long. Germline-derived CDR1 and CDR2 are SGHAT and FQNNGV. V trimming: 7 bases; J trimming: 8 bases; junction bases outside the gene matches: 13. In nucleotides, the CDR3 is TGTGCCAGCACCACCATGGGACAGGTGTCGGATGAGCAGTTCTTC. Translation gives CASTTMGQVSDEQFF. Complete variable domain (other parts from reference TRBV11-2 and TRBJ2-1): EAGVAQSPRYKIIEKRQSVAFWCNPISGHATLYWYQQILGQGPKLLIQFQNNGVVDDSQLPKDRFSAERLKGVDSTLKIQPAKLEDSAVYLCASTTMGQVSDEQFFGPGTRLTVL.

This clone was seen just once. This chain links TRBV29-1 with TRBJ2-5, with no clear D. The DNA end is a closer match to TRBJ2-7, so the J assignment may be wrong. CDR3 length equals 12 residues. CDR1 and CDR2 (germline): SQVTM, ANQGSEA. CDR3 in amino acids: CSVTENQYEQYF. The CDR3 region has the DNA TGCAGCGTCACCGAAAACCAATACGAGCAGTACTTC.

This clone was seen more than once but under ten times. The chain recombines TRBV29-1 with TRBJ2-3, with 9 bases identical to TRBD2. Per the germline V gene, CDR1 is SQVTM and CDR2 is ANQGSEA. Trimming at V came to 5 bases and at J to 4 bases, leaving 10 bases not matched to a gene. CDR3 size: 15 residues. Written as DNA, the CDR3 is TGCAGCGTTAAGACCCGACTAGCGGAATCAGATACGCAGTATTTT. The encoded protein is CSVKTRLAESDTQYF.

V gene TRBV10-3 combines with J gene TRBJ2-7; maybe TRBD2 (6 bases). Germline values: CDR1 ENHRY, CDR2 SYGVKD. V was trimmed by 10 bases and J by 6 bases, leaving 13 bases between them. This CDR3 has 11 residues. CDR3 coding DNA: TGTGCCACCCGGAGGGATGGCGAGCAGTACTTC. Encoded protein: CATRRDGEQYF.

The chain is built from TRBV29-1 and TRBJ2-1; weak D call: TRBD2 (7 bases). This CDR3 spans 15 amino acids. Germline-derived CDR1 and CDR2 are SQVTM and ANQGSEA. V lost 4 bases, J lost 0 bases, and 13 bases lay in between. This CDR3 is CSVVRGASSYNEQFF. The CDR3 bases are TGCAGCGTTGTACGGGGGGCTAGCTCCTACAATGAGCAGTTCTTC.

The CDR3 DNA sequence: TGTGCCAGCAGCTTAGCGGTGGGGATCAATCAGCCCCAGCATTTT. It translates to CASSLAVGINQPQHF. V is TRBV7-2 and J is TRBJ1-5; no clear D. V lost 0 bases and J lost 3, with 9 bases in between. CDR3 length: 15 residues. Germline V gene lookup returns CDR1 SGHTA and CDR2 FQGNSA. Together with reference TRBV7-2 and TRBJ1-5, the CDR3 gives the full variable domain: GAGVSQSPSNKVTEKGKDVELRCDPISGHTALYWYRQSLGQGLEFLIYFQGNSAPDKSGLPSDRFSAERTGGSVSTLTIQRTQQEDSAVYLCASSLAVGINQPQHFGDGTRLSIL.

This clone was seen only a few times. This chain connects TRBV12-5 to TRBJ2-5; D unresolved. The CDR3 covers 14 residues. Germline CDR1 reads LGHNT; CDR2 reads FRNRAP. V dropped 6 bases and J dropped 9 bases, with 20 bases sitting between them. For the CDR3, the DNA is TGTGCTAGTGGCCAGGACGTACAAGAGAGGTCCCAGTACTTC. It is translated as CASGQDVQERSQYF.